The rows below give T cell receptor beta chains drawn from one sample of a study of T cells after yellow fever vaccination. Using its own MiXCR run on the 5' RACE reads, TCRdb lists one record per CDR3 protein. The data hold some 320,000 distinct CDR3 sequences, with about 8.7% observed a single time. This material consisted of PBMCs, taken on the day of the first yellow fever vaccination. The receptor set was obtained from a man aged 18-30 years who received the YFV17D yellow fever vaccine. CDR3s include the opening cysteine and the closing phenylalanine or tryptophan. The D gene is left open where the match is weak. Only some rows state a clone size, as once, few, many or a class for expanded clones.

>TRBJ1-1|-|TRBV4-2|-
TGTGCCAGCAGCCAAGATGGGGCCAGGTGGGGGACTGAAGCTTTCTTT
CASSQDGARWGTEAFF
>TRBJ2-1|-|TRBV20-1|TRBD2
TGCAGTGCTAGAGTGGCGGGGGATTTGGGCAATGAGCAGTTCTTC
CSARVAGDLGNEQFF
>TRBJ2-3|few|TRBV19|-
TGTGCCAGTAGGGACGGAGGCACAGATACGCAGTATTTT
CASRDGGTDTQYF
>TRBJ1-5|few|TRBV7-9|-
TGTGCCAGCAGGCAGTACGATAGCAATCAGCCCCAGCATTTT
CASRQYDSNQPQHF
>TRBJ1-1|few|TRBV10-3|-
TGTGCCATCAGTGGACAGAACACTGAAGCTTTCTTT
CAISGQNTEAFF
>TRBJ2-4|-|TRBV6-5|-
TGTGCCAGCAGTTACTCGAGGGGATACATTCAGTACTTC
CASSYSRGYIQYF
>TRBJ2-1|many|TRBV5-1|-
TGCGCCAGCAGCTTGGAAGGGAACGGGTTCGATGAGCAGTTCTTC
CASSLEGNGFDEQFF
>TRBJ2-7|few|TRBV20-1|-
TGCAGTGCTAGAGATCCGACAGGAACGTACGAGCAGTACTTC
CSARDPTGTYEQYF
>TRBJ2-2|few|TRBV12-3/TRBV12-4|TRBD1
TGTGCCAGCAGTTTCGGGACAGGATACACCGGGGAGCTGTTTTTT
CASSFGTGYTGELFF
>TRBJ1-6|many|TRBV27|-
TGTGCCAGCAGGCTCTCCGAGGGTTCACCCCTCCACTTT
CASRLSEGSPLHF
>TRBJ1-1|few|TRBV20-1|-
TGCAGTGCCCAAACAGGGCGCGCGAACACTGAAGCTTTCTTT
CSAQTGRANTEAFF
>TRBJ2-3|many|TRBV10-3|-
TGTGCCGCCCGGTCGAGGGGGAGCACAGATACGCAGTATTTT
CAARSRGSTDTQYF
>TRBJ1-1|many|TRBV5-6|-
TGTGCCAGCAGCTTGGATCGGACTGAAGCTTTCTTT
CASSLDRTEAFF
>TRBJ1-5|-|TRBV12-3/TRBV12-4|TRBD1
TGTGCCAGCAGGCCGACAGGGGATAATCAGCCCCAGCATTTT
CASRPTGDNQPQHF
>TRBJ2-1|few|TRBV12-3/TRBV12-4|-
TGTGCCAGCGGTGGGGGGCTCCGATCCTACAATGAGCAGTTCTTC
CASGGGLRSYNEQFF
>TRBJ1-3|-|TRBV7-9|-
TGTGCCAGCAGCCCAGGTATCGGAAACACCATATATTTT
CASSPGIGNTIYF
>TRBJ1-2|-|TRBV4-3|-
TGCGCCAGCAGCCAAGATATGCAGGGCTATGGCTACACCTTC
CASSQDMQGYGYTF
>TRBJ2-7|-|TRBV15|-
TGTGCCACCAGCAGAGATCTTGGGACTTCCTACGAGCAGTACTTC
CATSRDLGTSYEQYF
>TRBJ2-1|-|TRBV6-1|-
TGTGCCAGCAGCATACGTCCGGACCCCTACCCGGGGACCCACAATGAGCAGTTCTTC
CASSIRPDPYPGTHNEQFF
>TRBJ2-1|few|TRBV7-9|-
TGTGCCAGCAGCTCGCCGACAGACAATGAGCAGTTCTTC
CASSSPTDNEQFF
>TRBJ1-1|-|TRBV2|-
TGTGCCAGCAGGGGTGTGGGAGGCACTGAAGCTTTCTTT
CASRGVGGTEAFF
>TRBJ2-3|few|TRBV7-2|-
TGTGCCAGCAGCTTTTCGGGATTTGATACGCAGTATTTT
CASSFSGFDTQYF
>TRBJ2-1|-|TRBV4-1|-
TGCGCCAGCAGCACACGATTGACAGGTCGTAATGAGCAGTTCTTC
CASSTRLTGRNEQFF
>TRBJ2-3|few|TRBV4-2|-
TGTGCCAGCAGCCAATCCAGGTCTGGGGCAGATACGCAGTATTTT
CASSQSRSGADTQYF